A single sample gave rise to the 16 T cell receptor beta chains below, sequenced in a study of spatial heterogeneity in lung cancer. Antigens for these TCRs are unknown. Time point described: sample taken at primary tumor resection. Study-level results: Mutation tallies in tumors tracked expanded intratumoral alpha and beta TCR counts.

Each CDR3 protein gets one entry after TCRdb re-called the 5' RACE reads with MiXCR. Of about 23,000 distinct CDR3 sequences in the sample, 5% to 7.5% were seen once. Sequencing was performed on lung tumor tissue, taken at surgery. The receptors derive from a male donor with early-stage non-small cell lung cancer.

This clonotype was detected ten times or more. In DNA form, the CDR3 reads TGTGCCAGCAGCCCTGGACGGCGCACCACAGATACGCAGTATTTT. Residues: CASSPGRRTTDTQYF. The chain recombines TRBV28 with TRBJ2-3; D is undetermined. The V end was cut by 6 bases, the J end by 2 bases, with 15 bases between. This CDR3 is built from 15 residues. Germline lookup yields CDR1 MDHEN and CDR2 SYDVKM. Full variable domain (rest looked up from reference TRBV28 and TRBJ2-3): DVKVTQSSRYLVKRTGEKVFLECVQDMDHENMFWYRQDPGLGLRLIYFSYDVKMKEKGDIPEGYSVSREKKERFSLILESASTNQTSMYLCASSPGRRTTDTQYFGPGTRLTVL.

This clonotype is medium-sized. The chain has TRBV20-1 and TRBJ2-7, with 7 bases lining up with TRBD2. CDR3 length: 11 residues. V shed 0 bases and J 8 bases; nucleotides not matched to a gene: 1. Germline V gene lookup returns CDR1 DFQATT and CDR2 SNEGSKA (reference sequence). DNA of the CDR3: TGCAGTGCTAGAGACGGGAGGAAGCAGTACTTC. It encodes CSARDGRKQYF.

This clonotype was detected many times. The chain recombines TRBV3-1 with TRBJ2-3; 8 bases line up with TRBD2. Germline values: CDR1 LGHDT, CDR2 YNNKEL (reference sequence). The V and J ends lost 0 bases and 2 bases, in that order; junction bases with no gene match: 7. This CDR3 spans 17 amino acids. The CDR3 nucleotides read TGTGCCAGCAGCCAAGATGGGGCGGGAGGCACCACAGATACGCAGTATTTT. This translates into CASSQDGAGGTTDTQYF.

There are many counts of this clonotype. The CDR3 bases are TGTGCCAGCAGTGACAGGGGGCTTAGCGGGGAGCTGTTTTTT. Translating it yields CASSDRGLSGELFF. V and J are TRBV7-6 and TRBJ2-2, with 10 bases fitting TRBD1. From germline, CDR1 is SGHVS and CDR2 FNYEAQ. J lost 7 bases, V lost 6 bases, and 5 bases had no gene match. This CDR3 contains 14 residues.

This clonotype came up many times. This chain links TRBV27 with TRBJ2-7, with D tentatively TRBD2 (6 bases). V lost 5 bases and J lost 7, with 21 bases in between. This CDR3 contains 15 residues. The germline V gene has CDR1 MNHEY and CDR2 SMNVEV (reference sequence). This chain's CDR3 is CASSPVGGYSKEQYF. The CDR3 region has the DNA TGTGCCAGCAGTCCCGTTGGAGGGTATAGTAAAGAGCAGTACTTC.

Only a few counts were recorded for this clonotype. V is TRBV9 and J is TRBJ2-7; 8 nucleotides match TRBD2. Germline trimming cut 4 bases from V and 3 bases from J; bases unmatched to any gene: 12. Germline-derived CDR1 and CDR2 are SGDLS and YYNGEE. This CDR3 has 16 residues. CDR3: CASSPPGGPQGYEQYF. The CDR3 coding sequence is TGTGCCAGCAGCCCCCCGGGAGGGCCCCAGGGCTACGAGCAGTACTTC.

This clonotype was recorded at least ten times. The chain joins TRBV20-1 to TRBJ2-7, with 8 positions matching TRBD1. Unmatched junction bases numbered 9, after V lost 1 base and J lost 7 bases. Germline V gene data show CDR1 as DFQATT and CDR2 as SNEGSKA (reference sequence). This CDR3 has 14 amino acids. The DNA of the CDR3 is TGCAGTGCTAGAGGGGGGACAGGAGGCTGGGAGCAGTACTTC. Its translation: CSARGGTGGWEQYF.

This clonotype occurred many times. The genes are TRBV6-5 and TRBJ2-6; the match to TRBD2 covers 12 bases. V was clipped by 8 bases and J by 2 bases; unmatched bases: 7. The CDR3 sequence is 17 residues long. Germline V gene lookup returns CDR1 MNHEY and CDR2 SVGAGI. The CDR3 spells CASHPSGGATGANVLTF. The CDR3 nucleotides are TGTGCCAGCCATCCTAGCGGGGGGGCGACTGGGGCCAACGTCCTGACTTTC.

A few counts support this clonotype. This rearrangement joins TRBV6-5 to TRBJ2-7; D may be TRBD2 (7 bases). CDR1 is MNHEY, CDR2 SVGAGI, per germline. The CDR3 loop spans 15 amino acids. Trimming pared 0 bases from V and 3 bases from J, leaving 12 bases between. The CDR3 sequence is CASSYSYGGLYEQYF. The DNA of the CDR3 is TGTGCCAGCAGTTACTCGTACGGGGGGCTCTACGAGCAGTACTTC.

This clonotype was detected ten times or more. J is TRBJ2-3 and V is TRBV10-3; 16 bases are shared with TRBD2. J lost 4 bases, V lost 6 bases, and 13 bases had no gene match. Germline-derived CDR1 and CDR2 are ENHRY and SYGVKD. The CDR3 contains 19 residues. The CDR3 sequence: CAIRKPGLAGGPRADTQYF. The CDR3 coding sequence is TGTGCCATCAGGAAGCCGGGACTAGCGGGAGGGCCAAGGGCAGATACGCAGTATTTT.

The chain is built from TRBV10-3 and TRBJ2-1; 10 nucleotides agree with TRBD2. From germline, CDR1 is ENHRY and CDR2 SYGVKD. V lost 2 bases and J lost 9; bases outside the gene matches: 7. The CDR3 totals 15 residues. CDR3 region: CAISELAGVRSEQFF. CDR3 bases: TGTGCCATCAGTGAGCTAGCGGGAGTTAGGAGTGAGCAGTTCTTC.

This clonotype showed up just a few times. The CDR3: CASSLRLGPQETQYF. DNA of the CDR3: TGTGCCAGCAGTTTAAGACTGGGACCTCAAGAGACCCAGTACTTC. V is TRBV28 and J is TRBJ2-5; TRBD1 or TRBD2 may be the D gene (5 bases each). From germline, CDR1 is MDHEN and CDR2 SYDVKM. This CDR3 is 15 amino acids long. Trimming took 2 bases from V and 2 from J, leaving 12 bases between them.

This clonotype was detected ten times or more. The CDR3 coding sequence is TGTGCCAGCAGTTCAGGCGCAGGGGGCCTTGACGAGCAGTACTTC. It codes for CASSSGAGGLDEQYF. This chain uses TRBV28 with TRBJ2-7, with 8 nucleotides matching TRBD1. J was trimmed by 5 bases and V by 4 bases; bases with no gene match: 10. The CDR3 covers 15 residues. Looked up from germline, CDR1 is MDHEN and CDR2 is SYDVKM.

This clonotype came up many times. The chain couples TRBV9 to TRBJ1-2, with D unresolved. Germline assignment: CDR1 SGDLS and CDR2 YYNGEE. CDR3 length: 13 residues. The V end was cut by 2 bases, the J end by 2 bases, with 7 bases between. The CDR3 region has the DNA TGTGCCAGCAGCGTTGCGCAGAACTATGGCTACACCTTC. It codes for CASSVAQNYGYTF.

This clonotype was observed at least ten times. This chain joins TRBV4-2 and TRBJ2-1; D not resolved. CDR1 LGHNA and CDR2 YNFKEQ come from the germline V gene. Deletions cut 4 bases from V and 0 bases from J, with 10 bases between. The CDR3 sequence is 15 residues long. In DNA form, the CDR3 reads TGTGCCAGCAGCCTTCGGTCTAGCTCCTACAATGAGCAGTTCTTC. It translates to CASSLRSSSYNEQFF.

This clonotype is medium-sized in the sample. The V and J genes are TRBV28 and TRBJ2-1, with no clear D. The CDR3 extends over 13 amino acids. V lost 7 bases and J 8 bases, leaving 15 bases between the germline ends. Germline V CDR1 and CDR2: MDHEN, SYDVKM. The CDR3 region is CASTSYPSDEQFF. The CDR3 bases are TGTGCCAGCACCTCGTACCCCTCCGATGAGCAGTTCTTC.